Here is one T cell receptor (beta chain) with its context. Germline V lookup: CDR1 LGHNA, CDR2 YSLEER. V was clipped by 0 bases and J by 2 bases, with 11 bases between them. The CDR3 contains 15 residues. Some clones are missing from TCRdb's copy, which holds only in-frame ones; the method was immunoSEQ multiplex PCR. The sample has around 150,000 clones; roughly 90% are singletons. These data originate in a study of cytomegalovirus exposure and HLA in healthy donors. The clonotype originates from a woman in her 30s in good health and CMV-seronegative. This rearrangement joins TRBV4-3 to TRBJ2-7; D is undetermined. The sequenced sample consisted of PBMCs. Here the CDR3 DNA reads TGCGCCAGCAGCCAAGATCCAGCTACTACCTACGAGCAGTACTTC. This gives the protein CASSQDPATTYEQYF.